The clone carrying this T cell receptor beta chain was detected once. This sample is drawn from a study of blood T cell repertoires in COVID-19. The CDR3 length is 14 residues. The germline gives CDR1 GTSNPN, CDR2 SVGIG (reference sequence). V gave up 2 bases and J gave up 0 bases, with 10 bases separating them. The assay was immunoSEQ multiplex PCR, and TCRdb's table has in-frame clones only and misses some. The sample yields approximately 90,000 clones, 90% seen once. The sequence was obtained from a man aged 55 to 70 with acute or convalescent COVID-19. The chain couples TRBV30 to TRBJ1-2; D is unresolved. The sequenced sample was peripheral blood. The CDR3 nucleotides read TGTGCCTGGAGTCCCCTCTTAACTAACTATGGCTACACCTTC. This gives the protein CAWSPLLTNYGYTF.